One and the same sample provided the 27 T cell receptor beta chains below, sequenced in a study of Ad26.COV2.S vaccination and SARS-CoV-2 variants. TCRdb's copy holds only in-frame clones and misses some; the assay was immunoSEQ multiplex PCR. The sample has 290,000 or so clones, around 87% seen once. As for treatment: about 20 received Ad26.COV2.S at low or high dose, single or two shots; about 5 received placebo; per-sample allocation not given. Each sample was drawn 63 days after the first injection (of vaccine or placebo). This specimen was peripheral blood, taken in a trial of Ad26.COV2.S vaccine versus placebo. The source of these receptors is a person aged 18 to 59 who received the Ad26.COV2.S COVID-19 vaccine or a placebo.

The chain couples TRBV20-1 to TRBJ2-3; TRBD2 matches at 13 bases. Germline V lookup: CDR1 DFQATT, CDR2 SNEGSKA (reference sequence). Trimming cost V 3 bases and J 3 bases; bases outside gene matches: 12. The CDR3 contains 18 residues. The CDR3 sequence: CSASSPPGLAGDTDTQYF. The CDR3 DNA follows: TGCAGTGCTAGTTCTCCCCCAGGACTAGCGGGAGATACAGATACGCAGTATTTT.

The chain couples TRBV6-6 to TRBJ1-2; D is unclear. Trimming left V 6 bases short and J 0 bases short, with 11 bases between. The CDR3 covers 14 residues. Germline V gene data show CDR1 as MNHNY and CDR2 as SVGAGI (reference sequence). CDR3 DNA sequence: TGTGCCAGCAGGCCGGACGGAGCTAACTATGGCTACACCTTC. Translating gives CASRPDGANYGYTF.

This sequence joins TRBV6-1 and TRBJ2-7; 8 nucleotides align to TRBD1. CDR1 is MNHNS and CDR2 is SASEGT in the germline V gene. The length of the CDR3 is 14 residues. The junction had 5 bases not matched to a gene; V was cut back by 3 bases and J by 4 bases. CDR3 sequence reads: CASSEYGTGYEQYF. CDR3 bases: TGTGCCAGCAGTGAGTACGGGACAGGTTACGAGCAGTACTTC.

The V call is TRBV7-3, the J call TRBJ1-6; D remains unclear. Germline lookup yields CDR1 SGHTA and CDR2 FQGTGA. The length of the CDR3 is 14 residues. V was pared by 2 bases and J by 7 bases, with 9 bases between. The CDR3: CASSLWATNSPLHF. In DNA form, the CDR3 reads TGTGCCAGCAGCTTATGGGCGACCAATTCACCCCTCCACTTT.

This rearrangement joins TRBV6-1 to TRBJ2-3; maybe TRBD2 (5 bases). Looked up from germline, CDR1 is MNHNS and CDR2 is SASEGT. V was clipped by 3 bases and J by 0 bases, with 10 bases between them. The CDR3 length is 15 residues. In nucleotides, the CDR3 is TGTGCCAGCAGTGACCAGCGGAGAAGCACAGATACGCAGTATTTT. Its protein is CASSDQRRSTDTQYF.

The chain is built from TRBV2 and TRBJ2-7; TRBD2 is a possible D gene (7 bases). The CDR3 loop spans 14 amino acids. V shed 7 bases and J shed 4 bases, with 17 bases lying between them. Germline V gene sequence: CDR1 SNHLY, CDR2 FYNNEI. The CDR3, as DNA: TGTGCCAGCACGGAGGGGGAGGGCCTTTACGAGCAGTACTTC. This codes for CASTEGEGLYEQYF.

V and J are TRBV2 and TRBJ2-3; TRBD2 matches at 13 bases. Germline CDR1 and CDR2: SNHLY and FYNNEI. Germline trimming cut 11 bases from V and 3 bases from J; bases unmatched to any gene: 5. CDR3 length: 14 amino acids. CDR3 DNA sequence: TGTGCCGGGGGACTAGCGGGAAGGACAGATACGCAGTATTTT. Translating gives CAGGLAGRTDTQYF.

V is TRBV20-1 and J is TRBJ1-5; 7 bases agree with TRBD1. J gave up 2 bases and V 8 bases, and 0 bases lay outside the gene matches. The CDR3 length is 11 residues. Germline V lookup: CDR1 DFQATT, CDR2 SNEGSKA (reference sequence). CDR3 nucleotides: TGCAGTACAGGGGGCAATCAGCCCCAGCATTTT. Its translation is CSTGGNQPQHF.

This rearrangement joins TRBV7-6 to TRBJ1-3; D not certain. This CDR3 has 14 amino acids. Trimming removed 0 bases from V and 1 base from J, with 4 bases in between. Germline assignment: CDR1 SGHVS and CDR2 FNYEAQ. CDR3 region: CASSLAYSGNTIYF. CDR3 sequence (DNA): TGTGCCAGCAGCTTAGCATATTCTGGAAACACCATATATTTT.

The rearrangement links TRBV21-1 to TRBJ2-7; the table assigns TRBD2, which was not confirmed against the DNA. TRBV21-1 constitutes a pseudogene. The CDR3 length is 14 residues. The CDR3 is CASSNSGDTYEQYF. The CDR3 DNA reads as TGTGCCTCATCGAATAGCGGGGATACCTACGAGCAGTACTTC.

J is TRBJ1-1 and V is TRBV6-5; tentative D call: TRBD1 (5 bases). Trimming shortened V by 7 bases and J by 3 bases, and 12 bases separated the two germline ends. The CDR3 contains 13 residues. Germline V gene data show CDR1 as MNHEY and CDR2 as SVGAGI. This CDR3 reads CASTGGTHTEAFF. The CDR3 region has the DNA TGTGCCAGCACGGGTGGGACGCACACTGAAGCTTTCTTT.

The V and J genes are TRBV6-9 and TRBJ2-5; D gene uncertain. The CDR3 extends over 14 amino acids. Germline V gene lookup returns CDR1 MNHGY and CDR2 SVAAGI. The CDR3 sequence: CAPTRTLTRETQYF. DNA for the CDR3: TGTGCTCCGACCCGGACCCTGACGCGAGAGACCCAGTACTTC.

This chain joins TRBV30 and TRBJ1-1; D is undetermined. The V end lost 2 bases, the J end lost 1 base, and 11 bases lay between the germline ends. Germline CDR1 is GTSNPN and CDR2 is SVGIG (reference sequence). CDR3 length: 14 residues. CDR3 protein: CAWSRQPRNTEAFF. The CDR3 DNA is TGTGCCTGGAGTCGGCAGCCGCGGAACACTGAAGCTTTCTTT.

This clone was recorded once. The chain links TRBV5-1 to TRBJ1-3, with 8 bases fitting TRBD1. The CDR3 has 16 residues. V shed 0 bases, J shed 4 bases, and the junction held 6 bases outside the gene matches. The V gene's germline CDR1 is SGHRS and CDR2 YFSETQ. CDR3 sequence (DNA): TGCGCCAGCAGCTTGGGGACAGGGAATCCCGGAAACACCATATATTTT. It specifies CASSLGTGNPGNTIYF.

A word on this clone: A clone one base away is much larger, so this may be a read error. The chain uses TRBV6-2 or TRBV6-3 and TRBJ2-1; D unclear. Trimming pared 5 bases from V and 2 bases from J, leaving 4 bases between. This CDR3 spans 12 amino acids. Looked up from germline, CDR1 is MNHEY and CDR2 is SVGEGT. As DNA, the CDR3 is TGTGCCAGCAGTCATCCCTACAATGAGCAGTTCTTC. This gives the protein CASSHPYNEQFF.

V usage is TRBV6-1 and J usage is TRBJ1-2; 7 positions match TRBD1. Germline V gene sequence: CDR1 MNHNS, CDR2 SASEGT. The CDR3 is 17 residues long. The ends lost 4 bases at V and 1 base at J; junction bases unmatched: 12. CDR3 region: CASSVPFQGGGNYGYTF. CDR3 nucleotides: TGTGCCAGCAGTGTACCCTTCCAGGGGGGTGGTAACTATGGCTACACCTTC.

V is TRBV6-5 and J is TRBJ1-1, with a tentative D call TRBD1 (5 bases). This CDR3 comprises 14 residues. V lost 4 bases, J lost 7 bases, and 16 bases lay in between. The germline V gene encodes CDR1 MNHEY and CDR2 SVGAGI. The CDR3 DNA sequence: TGTGCCAGCAGTTCATCTCTCAACCAGGGTGAAGCTTTCTTT. Translating gives CASSSSLNQGEAFF.

The chain combines TRBV7-2 with TRBJ2-1; no clear D. CDR3 length: 16 amino acids. Germline CDR1 reads SGHTA; CDR2 reads FQGNSA. Trimming removed 2 bases at V and 7 bases at J, with 18 bases between. For the CDR3, the DNA is TGTGCCAGCAGCTTATTTGGGCTGTCTATAACAAATGAGCAGTTCTTC. As protein: CASSLFGLSITNEQFF. Together with reference TRBV7-2 and TRBJ2-1, the CDR3 gives the full variable domain: GAGVSQSPSNKVTEKGKDVELRCDPISGHTALYWYRQSLGQGLEFLIYFQGNSAPDKSGLPSDRFSAERTGGSVSTLTIQRTQQEDSAVYLCASSLFGLSITNEQFFGPGTRLTVL.

Only one count was recorded for this clone. J is TRBJ2-7 and V is TRBV2, with a tentative D call TRBD2 (6 bases). With 6 bases removed from V and 4 bases from J, the gap between germline ends came to 19 bases. Germline assignment: CDR1 SNHLY and CDR2 FYNNEI. The CDR3 has 15 amino acids. This chain's CDR3 is CASSGGAGWRYEQYF. The CDR3, as DNA: TGTGCCAGCAGCGGGGGAGCAGGGTGGAGGTACGAGCAGTACTTC.

The gene calls are TRBV28 and TRBJ1-2; 7 bases are a match to TRBD1. CDR3 length equals 15 residues. Germline values: CDR1 MDHEN, CDR2 SYDVKM. The junction had 10 bases not matched to a gene; V was cut back by 5 bases and J by 4 bases. The CDR3 reads CASSRGDREAYGYTF. The DNA of the CDR3 is TGTGCCAGCAGTCGGGGGGACAGAGAGGCCTATGGCTACACCTTC.

In this sample, this clone turned up a few times. The chain joins TRBV12-3 or TRBV12-4 to TRBJ1-2, with 7 bases fitting TRBD1. CDR3 length: 13 amino acids. The V gene end was trimmed by 6 bases and the J gene end by 8 bases; junction bases not matched to a gene: 9. The CDR3 sequence is CASSLEGAGGYTF. CDR3 DNA sequence: TGTGCCAGCAGCCTTGAGGGGGCCGGCGGCTACACCTTC.

The rearrangement links TRBV27 to TRBJ2-7; 11 bases align to TRBD2. Germline V CDR1 and CDR2: MNHEY, SMNVEV (reference sequence). V shed 8 bases, J shed 0 bases, and the junction held 6 bases outside the gene matches. CDR3 length: 15 amino acids. For the CDR3, the DNA is TGTGCCAGCCACCACACTAGCGGGAGCTCCTACGAGCAGTACTTC. It encodes CASHHTSGSSYEQYF.

The chain uses TRBV30 and TRBJ1-5; the D gene is possibly TRBD1 (5 bases). This CDR3 is 14 amino acids long. V was clipped by 3 bases and J by 3 bases, with 12 bases between them. The germline CDR1 and CDR2 sequences are GTSNPN and SVGIG (reference sequence). This CDR3 reads CAWRSGTYNQPQHF. CDR3 sequence (DNA): TGTGCCTGGAGGTCCGGGACCTACAATCAGCCCCAGCATTTT. The full variable domain, with the rest looked up from reference TRBV30 and TRBJ1-5, is SQTIHQWPATLVQPVGSPLSLECTVEGTSNPNLYWYRQAAGRGLQLLFYSVGIGQISSEVPQNLSASRPQDRQFILSSKKLLLSDSGFYLCAWRSGTYNQPQHFGDGTRLSIL.

The chain joins TRBV7-2 to TRBJ2-7; 8 bases fit TRBD1. V shed 1 base, J shed 6 bases, and the junction held 11 bases outside the gene matches. The CDR3 consists of 16 residues. CDR1 is SGHTA and CDR2 is FQGNSA in the germline V gene. The CDR3 loop is CASSLGQGMALGEQYF. Written as DNA, the CDR3 is TGTGCCAGCAGCTTAGGACAGGGGATGGCCTTAGGCGAGCAGTACTTC.

This clone was recorded once. The gene calls are TRBV6-2 or TRBV6-3 and TRBJ2-7, with D tentatively TRBD2 (6 bases). Deletions cut 5 bases from V and 7 bases from J, with 15 bases between. This CDR3 contains 13 residues. Germline V gene data show CDR1 as MNHEY and CDR2 as SVGEGT. CDR3 amino acids: CASSNRETGEQYF. The CDR3 bases are TGTGCCAGCAGTAACCGGGAGACGGGGGAGCAGTACTTC.

The chain couples TRBV9 to TRBJ2-5; D is ambiguous. Germline assignment: CDR1 SGDLS and CDR2 YYNGEE. V gave up 4 bases and J gave up 0 bases, with 7 bases separating them. The CDR3 runs to 13 residues. This chain's CDR3 is CASSSMDQETQYF. The CDR3 coding sequence is TGTGCCAGCAGCTCTATGGACCAAGAGACCCAGTACTTC.

This rearrangement joins TRBV1 to TRBJ1-4; the DNA was not compared with TRBD1, the D call given in the table. TRBV1 represents a pseudogene. The CDR3 runs to 17 residues. The CDR3 DNA sequence: TGCACCAGCAGCCTCATACAGGGATACCCTAAGGGAGAAAAACTGTTTTTT. Protein: CTSSLIQGYPKGEKLFF.